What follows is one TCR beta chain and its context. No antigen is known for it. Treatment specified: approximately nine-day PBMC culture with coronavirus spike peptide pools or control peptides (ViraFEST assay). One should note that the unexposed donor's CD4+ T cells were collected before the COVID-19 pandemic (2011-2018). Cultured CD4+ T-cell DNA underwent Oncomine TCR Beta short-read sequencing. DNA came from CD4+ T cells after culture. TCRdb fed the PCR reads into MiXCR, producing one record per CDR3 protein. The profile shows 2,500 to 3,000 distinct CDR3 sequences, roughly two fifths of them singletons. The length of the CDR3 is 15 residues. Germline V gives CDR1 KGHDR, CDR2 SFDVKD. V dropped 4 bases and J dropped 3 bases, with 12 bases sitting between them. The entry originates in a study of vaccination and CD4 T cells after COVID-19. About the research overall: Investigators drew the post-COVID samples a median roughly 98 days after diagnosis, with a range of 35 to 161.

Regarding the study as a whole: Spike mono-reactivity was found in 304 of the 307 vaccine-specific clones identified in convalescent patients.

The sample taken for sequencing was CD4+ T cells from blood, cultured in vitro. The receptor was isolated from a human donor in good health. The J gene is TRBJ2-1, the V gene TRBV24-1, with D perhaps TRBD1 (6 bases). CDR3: CATSDPGTYYNEQFF. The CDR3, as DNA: TGTGCCACCAGTGACCCTGGGACATACTACAATGAGCAGTTCTTC.